The T cell receptor beta chain described here comes from a study of blood T cell repertoires in COVID-19. About the research overall: Collection of acute and convalescent COVID-19 samples took place in the United States, Italy and Spain.

Source study methods: Counts of nucleated cells, estimated from reference gene primer amplification, were obtained. The table came from immunoSEQ multiplex PCR; TCRdb's copy has only in-frame clones and leaves some out. V and J calls and clone size are as listed in that table; D and trimming were resolved from the DNA. The table shows about 190,000 clones, with about 81% occurring only once. Germline CDR1 is SEHNR and CDR2 is FQNEAQ (reference sequence). This CDR3 comprises 12 residues. Trimming removed 2 bases from V and 4 bases from J, with 5 bases in between. The V call is TRBV7-9, the J call TRBJ1-2; D is ambiguous. The specimen sequenced was peripheral blood. The sequence came from a woman aged 55-75 years with COVID-19, enrolled during active disease. The DNA for the CDR3 is TGTGCCAGCAGCTTATCCAGCTATGGCTACACCTTC. Encoded protein: CASSLSSYGYTF.